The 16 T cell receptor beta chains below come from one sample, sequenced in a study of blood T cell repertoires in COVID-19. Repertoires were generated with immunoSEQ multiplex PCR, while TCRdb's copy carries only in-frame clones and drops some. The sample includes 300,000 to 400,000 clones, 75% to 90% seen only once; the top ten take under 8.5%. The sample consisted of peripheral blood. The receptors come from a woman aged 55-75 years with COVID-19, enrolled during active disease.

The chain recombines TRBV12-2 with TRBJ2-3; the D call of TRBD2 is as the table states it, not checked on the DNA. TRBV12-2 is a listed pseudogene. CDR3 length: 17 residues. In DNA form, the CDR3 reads TGTGCAAGTCGGTCTAGCGGGGCCCCCTTTAACACAGATACGCAGTATTTT. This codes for CASRSSGAPFNTDTQYF.

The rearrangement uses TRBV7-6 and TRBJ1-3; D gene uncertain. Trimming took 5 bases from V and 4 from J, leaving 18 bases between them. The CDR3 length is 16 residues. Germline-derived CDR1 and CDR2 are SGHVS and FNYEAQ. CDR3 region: CASSLSPTRLGNTIYF. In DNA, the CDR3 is TGTGCCAGCAGCCTTTCCCCGACAAGGTTGGGAAACACCATATATTTT. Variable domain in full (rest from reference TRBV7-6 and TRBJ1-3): GAGVSQSPRYKVTKRGQDVALRCDPISGHVSLYWYRQALGQGPEFLTYFNYEAQQDKSGLPNDRFSAERPEGSISTLTIQRTEQRDSAMYRCASSLSPTRLGNTIYFGEGSWLTVV.

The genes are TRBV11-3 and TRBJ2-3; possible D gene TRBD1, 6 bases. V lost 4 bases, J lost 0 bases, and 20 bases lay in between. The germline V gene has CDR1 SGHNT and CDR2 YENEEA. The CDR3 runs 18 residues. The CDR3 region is CASSSGQFFLPSTDTQYF. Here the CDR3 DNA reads TGTGCCAGCAGCTCCGGACAGTTTTTCCTCCCTAGCACAGATACGCAGTATTTT.

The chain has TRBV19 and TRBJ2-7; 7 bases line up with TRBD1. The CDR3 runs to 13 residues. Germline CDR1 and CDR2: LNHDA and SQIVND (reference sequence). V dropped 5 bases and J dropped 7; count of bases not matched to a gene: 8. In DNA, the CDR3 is TGTGCCAGTAGTTGGGACAGCGCTGGGGAGCAGTACTTC. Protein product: CASSWDSAGEQYF. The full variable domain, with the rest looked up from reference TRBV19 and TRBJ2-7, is DGGITQSPKYLFRKEGQNVTLSCEQNLNHDAMYWYRQDPGQGLRLIYYSQIVNDFQKGDIAEGYSVSREKKESFPLTVTSAQKNPTAFYLCASSWDSAGEQYFGPGTRLTVT.

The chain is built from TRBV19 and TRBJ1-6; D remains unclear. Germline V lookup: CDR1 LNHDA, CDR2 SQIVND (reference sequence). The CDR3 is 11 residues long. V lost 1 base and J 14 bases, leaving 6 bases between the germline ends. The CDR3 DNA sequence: TGTGCCAGTAGTATAGGCGGGGCCCTCCACTTT. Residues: CASSIGGALHF.

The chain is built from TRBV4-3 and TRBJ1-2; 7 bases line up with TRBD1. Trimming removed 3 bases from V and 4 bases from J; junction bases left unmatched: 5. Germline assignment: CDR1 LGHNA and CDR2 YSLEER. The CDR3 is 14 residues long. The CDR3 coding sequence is TGCGCCAGCAGCCAGGACCGGGACAGCTATGGCTACACCTTC. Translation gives CASSQDRDSYGYTF.

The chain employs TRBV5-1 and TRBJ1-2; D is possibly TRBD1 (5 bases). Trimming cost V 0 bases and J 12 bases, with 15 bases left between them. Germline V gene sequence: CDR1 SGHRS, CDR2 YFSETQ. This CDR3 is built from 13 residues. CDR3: CASSLDGGTVNTF. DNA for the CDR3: TGCGCCAGCAGCTTGGATGGGGGGACGGTCAACACCTTC.

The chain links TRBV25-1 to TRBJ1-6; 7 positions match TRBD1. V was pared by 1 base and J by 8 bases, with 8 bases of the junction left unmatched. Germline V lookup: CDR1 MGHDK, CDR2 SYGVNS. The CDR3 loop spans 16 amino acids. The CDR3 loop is CASSELDEGAYSPLHF. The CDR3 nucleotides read TGTGCCAGCAGTGAATTAGACGAGGGGGCATATTCACCCCTCCACTTT. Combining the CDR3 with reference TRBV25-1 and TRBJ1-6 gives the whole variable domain EADIYQTPRYLVIGTGKKITLECSQTMGHDKMYWYQQDPGMELHLIHYSYGVNSTEKGDLSSESTVSRIRTEHFPLTLESARPSHTSQYLCASSELDEGAYSPLHFGNGTRLTVT.

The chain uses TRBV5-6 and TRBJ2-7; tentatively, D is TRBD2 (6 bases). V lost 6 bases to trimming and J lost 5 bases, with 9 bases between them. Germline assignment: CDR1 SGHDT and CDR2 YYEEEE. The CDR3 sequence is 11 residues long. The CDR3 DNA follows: TGTGCCAGCACCTCGGGAGACGAGCAGTACTTC. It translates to CASTSGDEQYF.

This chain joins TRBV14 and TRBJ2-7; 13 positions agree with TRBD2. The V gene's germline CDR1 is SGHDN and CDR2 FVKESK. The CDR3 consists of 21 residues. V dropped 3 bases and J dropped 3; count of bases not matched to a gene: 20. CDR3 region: CASSQPRRTSGSPSWIYEQYF. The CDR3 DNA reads TGTGCCAGCAGCCAGCCTCGTCGGACTAGCGGGAGCCCTTCTTGGATCTACGAGCAGTACTTC.

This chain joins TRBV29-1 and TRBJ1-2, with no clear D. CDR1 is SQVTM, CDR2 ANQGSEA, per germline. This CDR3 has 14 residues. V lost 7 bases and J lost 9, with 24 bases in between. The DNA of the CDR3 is TGCAGCGCCCCCAAAGACACGGGAACCAAGAGCTACACCTTC. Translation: CSAPKDTGTKSYTF.

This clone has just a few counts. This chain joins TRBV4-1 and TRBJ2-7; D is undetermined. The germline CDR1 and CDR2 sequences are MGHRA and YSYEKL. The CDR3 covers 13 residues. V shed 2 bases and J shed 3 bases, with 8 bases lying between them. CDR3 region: CASSQIPIYEQYF. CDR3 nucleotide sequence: TGCGCCAGCAGCCAAATTCCAATCTACGAGCAGTACTTC.

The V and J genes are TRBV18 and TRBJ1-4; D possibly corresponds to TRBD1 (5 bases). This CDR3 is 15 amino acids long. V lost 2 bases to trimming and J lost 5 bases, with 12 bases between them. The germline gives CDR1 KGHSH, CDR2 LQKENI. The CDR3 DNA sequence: TGTGCCAGCTCACCATCTCATTACAGGAATGAAAAACTGTTTTTT. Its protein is CASSPSHYRNEKLFF.

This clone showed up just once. The CDR3 region is CASSPGTSGYTF. The CDR3 nucleotides are TGTGCCAGCAGCCCGGGGACATCTGGCTACACCTTC. J is TRBJ1-2 and V is TRBV5-4; possible D gene TRBD1, 6 bases. Trimming removed 4 bases from V and 7 bases from J, with 11 bases in between. Germline assignment: CDR1 SGHNT and CDR2 YYREEE (reference sequence). The CDR3 is 12 residues long. Drawing the rest from reference TRBV5-4 and TRBJ1-2, the complete variable domain is ETGVTQSPTHLIKTRGQQVTLRCSSQSGHNTVSWYQQALGQGPQFIFQYYREEENGRGNFPPRFSGLQFPNYSSELNVNALELDDSALYLCASSPGTSGYTFGSGTRLTVV.

The CDR3 nucleotides read TGTGCCAGCAGCTCCCGCCAGGGTCTCTCTGGAAACACCATATATTTT. Its translation is CASSSRQGLSGNTIYF. The J gene is TRBJ1-3, the V gene TRBV11-1; D possibly corresponds to TRBD1 (5 bases). From germline, CDR1 is SGHAT and CDR2 FQDESV (reference sequence). The germline V and J ends were trimmed by 4 bases and 0 bases, with 13 bases remaining between them. The length of the CDR3 is 16 residues.

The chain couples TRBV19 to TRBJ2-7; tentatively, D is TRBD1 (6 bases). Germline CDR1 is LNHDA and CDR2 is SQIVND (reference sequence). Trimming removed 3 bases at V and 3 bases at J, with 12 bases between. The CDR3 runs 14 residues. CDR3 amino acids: CASSIAGVSYEQYF. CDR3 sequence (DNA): TGTGCCAGTAGTATTGCAGGGGTCAGCTACGAGCAGTACTTC. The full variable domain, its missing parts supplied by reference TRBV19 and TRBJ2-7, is DGGITQSPKYLFRKEGQNVTLSCEQNLNHDAMYWYRQDPGQGLRLIYYSQIVNDFQKGDIAEGYSVSREKKESFPLTVTSAQKNPTAFYLCASSIAGVSYEQYFGPGTRLTVT.